The rows below give T cell receptor beta chains drawn from one sample of a study of response to subunit inactivated influenza vaccine. TCRdb passed the RT-PCR reads through MiXCR, listing each CDR3 protein once. The data hold 600,000 to 850,000 distinct CDR3 sequences, with less than 15% observed a single time. This material consisted of PBMCs from blood, taken 14 to 15 days before vaccination. These TCRs come from a man aged 45-65 years who received an inactivated influenza vaccine. The CDR3 runs from the conserved cysteine through the conserved F or W. The D gene is left open where the match is weak. Rows may omit the clone size; those that give it use once, few, many or a size class.

j_gene: TRBJ2-7
abundance: many
d_gene: NA
v_gene: TRBV5-1
CDR3aa: CASSLGSGPYEQYF
CDR3nt: TGTGCCAGCAGCTTAGGGTCTGGGCCCTACGAGCAGTACTTC

j_gene: TRBJ2-5
abundance: few
d_gene: NA
v_gene: TRBV11-2
CDR3aa: CASSLNTIQETQYF
CDR3nt: TGTGCCAGCAGCCTTAACACGATCCAAGAGACCCAGTACTTC

j_gene: TRBJ2-1
abundance: many
d_gene: TRBD2
v_gene: TRBV11-2
CDR3aa: CASRPGLAGFNEQFF
CDR3nt: TGTGCCAGCAGACCGGGACTAGCGGGGTTCAATGAGCAGTTCTTC

j_gene: TRBJ2-3
abundance: NA
d_gene: NA
v_gene: TRBV11-1
CDR3aa: CASSLVIRTASDSLTDTQYF
CDR3nt: TGTGCCAGCAGCTTAGTGATCCGAACCGCTAGTGACAGCCTCACAGATACGCAGTATTTT

j_gene: TRBJ2-1
abundance: many
d_gene: NA
v_gene: TRBV10-3
CDR3aa: CAIETPGQDPRMFF
CDR3nt: TGTGCCATCGAAACACCGGGACAAGACCCAAGAATGTTCTTC

j_gene: TRBJ2-1
abundance: few
d_gene: TRBD2
v_gene: TRBV12-3/TRBV12-4
CDR3aa: CASSFSLAGGDYEQFF
CDR3nt: TGTGCCAGCAGTTTTTCGCTAGCGGGGGGGGATTATGAGCAGTTCTTC

j_gene: TRBJ2-2
abundance: once
d_gene: NA
v_gene: TRBV20-1
CDR3aa: CSARDHYPNTGELFF
CDR3nt: TGCAGTGCTAGAGATCACTACCCGAACACCGGGGAGCTGTTTTTT

j_gene: TRBJ2-7
abundance: NA
d_gene: TRBD1
v_gene: TRBV11-1
CDR3aa: CASEGQGAYEQYF
CDR3nt: TGTGCCAGCGAAGGACAGGGGGCCTACGAGCAGTACTTC

j_gene: TRBJ1-1
abundance: few
d_gene: NA
v_gene: TRBV5-1
CDR3aa: CASSLDWAVNTEAFF
CDR3nt: TGCGCCAGCAGCTTGGACTGGGCGGTAAACACTGAAGCTTTCTTT

j_gene: TRBJ1-5
abundance: many
d_gene: TRBD1
v_gene: TRBV6-5
CDR3aa: CASSYRQGNQPQHF
CDR3nt: TGTGCCAGCAGTTATCGACAGGGTAATCAGCCCCAGCATTTT

j_gene: TRBJ2-1
abundance: few
d_gene: TRBD1
v_gene: TRBV12-3/TRBV12-4
CDR3aa: CASRGPGQGEFF
CDR3nt: TGTGCCAGCAGGGGACCGGGACAGGGCGAGTTCTTC

j_gene: TRBJ2-7
abundance: many
d_gene: TRBD2
v_gene: TRBV29-1
CDR3aa: CSVSGGGSSYEQYF
CDR3nt: TGCAGCGTCTCGGGGGGAGGCAGCTCCTACGAGCAGTACTTC

j_gene: TRBJ2-1
abundance: few
d_gene: TRBD2
v_gene: TRBV7-3
CDR3aa: CASSPTVAGESQFF
CDR3nt: TGTGCCAGCAGCCCCACGGTAGCGGGAGAATCGCAGTTCTTC

j_gene: TRBJ2-2
abundance: few
d_gene: TRBD2
v_gene: TRBV9
CDR3aa: CASSVVAGGTGELFF
CDR3nt: TGTGCCAGCAGCGTAGTAGCGGGGGGGACCGGGGAGCTGTTTTTT

j_gene: TRBJ2-2
abundance: few
d_gene: NA
v_gene: TRBV7-7
CDR3aa: CASSSEIYPGELFF
CDR3nt: TGTGCCAGCAGCTCCGAAATATATCCCGGGGAGCTGTTTTTT

j_gene: TRBJ1-6
abundance: NA
d_gene: NA
v_gene: TRBV20-1
CDR3aa: CSARRAGGEDNSPLHF
CDR3nt: TGCAGTGCCCGTCGAGCGGGAGGGGAGGACAATTCACCCCTCCACTTT

j_gene: TRBJ2-7
abundance: NA
d_gene: NA
v_gene: TRBV4-3
CDR3aa: CASSQDGSANGEQYF
CDR3nt: TGCGCCAGCAGCCAAGATGGTAGCGCTAACGGCGAGCAGTACTTC

j_gene: TRBJ2-7
abundance: many
d_gene: NA
v_gene: TRBV12-3/TRBV12-4
CDR3aa: CASSLGGVEQYF
CDR3nt: TGTGCCAGCAGCCTCGGGGGAGTCGAGCAGTACTTC

j_gene: TRBJ1-2
abundance: many
d_gene: TRBD1
v_gene: TRBV7-2
CDR3aa: CASSLATGGTVGYTF
CDR3nt: TGTGCCAGCAGCTTAGCCACAGGGGGGACGGTTGGCTACACCTTC

j_gene: TRBJ1-1
abundance: few
d_gene: NA
v_gene: TRBV6-1
CDR3aa: CASRIRDTNTEAFF
CDR3nt: TGTGCCAGCAGGATCCGGGACACGAACACTGAAGCTTTCTTT

j_gene: TRBJ2-1
abundance: NA
d_gene: NA
v_gene: TRBV5-1
CDR3aa: CASSLVYEGEQFF
CDR3nt: TGCGCCAGCAGCTTGGTGTACGAGGGTGAGCAGTTCTTC

j_gene: TRBJ1-1
abundance: many
d_gene: NA
v_gene: TRBV5-1
CDR3aa: CASSLAYETEDFPGTEAFF
CDR3nt: TGCGCCAGCAGCTTGGCGTATGAGACAGAAGATTTTCCCGGGACTGAAGCTTTCTTT

j_gene: TRBJ2-1
abundance: few
d_gene: TRBD2
v_gene: TRBV18
CDR3aa: CASSPLSLAGGMLEQFF
CDR3nt: TGTGCCAGCTCACCGTTATCACTAGCGGGAGGGATGCTTGAGCAGTTCTTC

j_gene: TRBJ2-5
abundance: NA
d_gene: NA
v_gene: TRBV5-1
CDR3aa: CASREMGETQYF
CDR3nt: TGCGCCAGCAGGGAGATGGGGGAGACCCAGTACTTC

j_gene: TRBJ2-2
abundance: NA
d_gene: TRBD1
v_gene: TRBV29-1
CDR3aa: CSARGQGASGELSF
CDR3nt: TGCAGCGCGCGGGGACAGGGGGCATCCGGGGAGCTGTCTTTT

j_gene: TRBJ2-5
abundance: many
d_gene: TRBD2
v_gene: TRBV7-2
CDR3aa: CASSLAHGGSLYQETQYF
CDR3nt: TGTGCCAGCAGCTTAGCGCATGGCGGGAGCCTGTACCAAGAGACCCAGTACTTC

j_gene: TRBJ1-1
abundance: few
d_gene: NA
v_gene: TRBV7-9
CDR3aa: CASSAGVGVNTEAFF
CDR3nt: TGTGCCAGCAGCGCAGGGGTTGGGGTGAACACTGAAGCTTTCTTT

j_gene: TRBJ2-7
abundance: NA
d_gene: TRBD1
v_gene: TRBV6-1
CDR3aa: CASSEAANTGAYEQYF
CDR3nt: TGTGCCAGCAGTGAAGCCGCAAATACAGGGGCTTACGAGCAGTACTTC

j_gene: TRBJ2-5
abundance: NA
d_gene: NA
v_gene: TRBV29-1
CDR3aa: CSVGPPGVWETQYF
CDR3nt: TGCAGCGTTGGCCCCCCGGGTGTGTGGGAGACCCAGTACTTC

j_gene: TRBJ1-6
abundance: NA
d_gene: NA
v_gene: TRBV10-3
CDR3aa: CAITDSSYNSPLHF
CDR3nt: TGTGCCATCACCGACAGCTCCTATAATTCACCCCTCCACTTT